A selection of T cell receptor beta chains follows, all from one sample in a study of blood T cell repertoires in COVID-19. TCRdb keeps only in-frame clones here, not all; method: immunoSEQ multiplex PCR. The sample consists of 110,000 to 150,000 clones, 80% of them appearing once. Sequences were obtained from peripheral blood. The receptors were sampled from a man aged 65 to 85 who had recovered from COVID-19. CDR3s include the opening cysteine and the closing phenylalanine or tryptophan.

J | V | length | CDR3
TRBJ2-5 | TRBV27 | 15 | CASSFGQGGSRTQYF
TRBJ2-1 | TRBV7-9 | 16 | CASSQMTGGRGNEQFF
TRBJ1-2 | TRBV19 | 15 | CASSLDRGWDYGYTF
TRBJ2-3 | TRBV2 | 14 | CASIGFRRPDTQYF
TRBJ1-6 | TRBV5-4 | 15 | CASSLSGQYNSPLHF
TRBJ2-5 | TRBV12-5 | 15 | CASGFFPGRQETQYF
TRBJ2-7 | TRBV25-1 | 16 | CASSDSLSGSGYEQYF
TRBJ2-1 | TRBV7-3 | 13 | CASSLLLGNEQFF
TRBJ2-1 | TRBV10-2 | 14 | CASSEDRGSDEQFF
TRBJ1-1 | TRBV7-9 | 13 | CASSLVMNTEAFF
TRBJ1-5 | TRBV30 | 14 | CAWSLPGYNQPQHF
TRBJ2-3 | TRBV4-1 | 14 | CASRTAGNTDTQYF
TRBJ2-2 | TRBV7-9 | 17 | CASSGRTSGISTGELFF
TRBJ2-1 | TRBV9 | 15 | CASSTSGTEYNEQFF
TRBJ2-7 | TRBV5-1 | 14 | CASSPRDTPYEQYF
TRBJ2-6 | TRBV2 | 15 | CASSVQHSGANVLTF
TRBJ2-2 | TRBV9 | 17 | CASSGSGRTGNTGELFF
TRBJ2-1 | TRBV19 | 16 | CASTLLGTSGSNEQFF
TRBJ2-6 | TRBV21-1 | 15 | CASRGTGDGANVLTF
TRBJ1-1 | TRBV10-3 | 13 | CASGQDFNTEAFF
TRBJ1-4 | TRBV18 | 17 | CASSPTKQALIYEKLFF
TRBJ2-1 | TRBV4-1 | 17 | CASSQEFDSLGYNEQFF
TRBJ2-1 | TRBV7-9 | 15 | CASSLRTSAYNEQFF
TRBJ1-1 | TRBV2 | 16 | CASSSGTPFMNTEAFF
TRBJ1-6 | TRBV10-3 | 14 | CAIRAREIGSPLHF
TRBJ2-3 | TRBV6-2/TRBV6-3 | 17 | CASSYSGLAGGSDTQYF
TRBJ2-7 | TRBV5-1 | 12 | CASSEEAVEQYF
TRBJ2-7 | TRBV6-4 | 17 | CASSTAPSGRAFYEQYF
TRBJ2-3 | TRBV16 | 14 | CASSPIQGTDTQYF
TRBJ1-1 | TRBV29-1 | 14 | CSVGWTGGNTEAFF
TRBJ2-3 | TRBV27 | 19 | CASSPKNLAGGPLPDTQYF
TRBJ1-3 | TRBV3-1/TRBV3-2 | 15 | CASSRTTDTGNTIYF
TRBJ1-2 | TRBV9 | 14 | CASSVAEANYGYTF
TRBJ1-4 | TRBV21-1 | 15 | CASSKEGGGAEKLFF
TRBJ1-2 | TRBV19 | 12 | CASIGDYYGYTF
TRBJ1-1 | TRBV19 | 15 | CASSISRGLNTEAFF
TRBJ1-2 | TRBV19 | 14 | CASSMTGEDYGYTF
TRBJ2-3 | TRBV3-1/TRBV3-2 | 16 | CASSLEGASSTDTQYF
TRBJ1-6 | TRBV6-5 | 14 | CASRKGHNNSPLHF
TRBJ2-2 | TRBV9 | 15 | CASSSTSGSIGELFF
TRBJ2-3 | TRBV10-2 | 14 | CASRTGPYTDTQYF
TRBJ1-1 | TRBV5-1 | 17 | CASSLSPLQGRDTEAFF
TRBJ1-2 | TRBV6-6 | 13 | CASSFQGSYGYTF
TRBJ2-1 | TRBV2 | 17 | CASLSPGLAGESGEQFF
TRBJ2-1 | TRBV4-3 | 13 | CASSQVRRERQFF
TRBJ1-6 | TRBV2 | 14 | CASGVSSYNSPLHF
TRBJ2-7 | TRBV18 | 15 | CASSPSGLAVYEQYF
TRBJ2-1 | TRBV10-3 | 15 | CAISFTSGRADEQFF
TRBJ2-7 | TRBV7-2 | 14 | CASSFGQGGYEQYF
TRBJ1-1 | TRBV10-2 | 17 | CASRPGQGALLGSEAFF
TRBJ1-1 | TRBV5-1 | 13 | CASRHTGKPEAFF
TRBJ1-1 | TRBV19 | 13 | CASSIQGNTEAFF
TRBJ2-3 | TRBV15 | 16 | CATSSTGLGGTDTQYF
TRBJ2-1 | TRBV5-4 | 14 | CASSTGTSGLEQFF
TRBJ2-2 | TRBV11-3 | 14 | CASSIRDKTGELFF
TRBJ1-2 | TRBV30 | 13 | CAWSVRVSYGYTF
TRBJ1-5 | TRBV12-5 | 15 | CASGPGQGVIQPQHF
TRBJ2-2 | TRBV5-1 | 16 | CASSPTELLGTGELFF
TRBJ1-1 | TRBV5-1 | 12 | CASSLQGAEAFF